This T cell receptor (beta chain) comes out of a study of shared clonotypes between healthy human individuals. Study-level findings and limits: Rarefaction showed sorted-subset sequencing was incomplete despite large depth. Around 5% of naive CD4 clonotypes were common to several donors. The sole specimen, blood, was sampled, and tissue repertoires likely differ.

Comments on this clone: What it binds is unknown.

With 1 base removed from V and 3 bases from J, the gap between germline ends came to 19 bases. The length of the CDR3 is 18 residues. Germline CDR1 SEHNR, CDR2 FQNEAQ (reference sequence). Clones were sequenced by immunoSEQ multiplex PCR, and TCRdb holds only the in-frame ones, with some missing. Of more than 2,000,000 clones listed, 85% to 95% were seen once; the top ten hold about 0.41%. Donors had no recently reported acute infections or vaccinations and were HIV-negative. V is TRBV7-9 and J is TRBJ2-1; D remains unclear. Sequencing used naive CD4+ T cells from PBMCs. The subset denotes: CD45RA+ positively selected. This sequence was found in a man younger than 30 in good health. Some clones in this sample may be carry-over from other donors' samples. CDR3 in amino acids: CASSLEQAGPSIYNEQFF. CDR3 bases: TGTGCCAGCAGCTTAGAGCAGGCCGGACCCTCAATCTACAATGAGCAGTTCTTC.